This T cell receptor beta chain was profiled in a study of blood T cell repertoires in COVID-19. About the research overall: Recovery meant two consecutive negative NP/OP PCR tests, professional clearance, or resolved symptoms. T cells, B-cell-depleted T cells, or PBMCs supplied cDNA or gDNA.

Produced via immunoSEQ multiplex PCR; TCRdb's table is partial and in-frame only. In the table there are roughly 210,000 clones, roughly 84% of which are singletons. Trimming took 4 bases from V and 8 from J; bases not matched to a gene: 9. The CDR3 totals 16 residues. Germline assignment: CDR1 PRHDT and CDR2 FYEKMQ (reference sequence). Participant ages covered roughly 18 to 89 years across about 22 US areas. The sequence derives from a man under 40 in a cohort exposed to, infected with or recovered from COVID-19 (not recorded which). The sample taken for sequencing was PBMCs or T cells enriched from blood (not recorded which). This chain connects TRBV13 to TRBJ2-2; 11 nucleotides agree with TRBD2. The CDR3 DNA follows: TGTGCCAGCAGCTCCCCTAGCGGGAGGAGGTTTGGGGAGCTGTTTTTT. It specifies CASSSPSGRRFGELFF.